The rows below give T cell receptor beta chains drawn from one sample of a study of human T cells and chemical hapten exposure. TCRdb re-called the RACE reads through MiXCR, storing one row per CDR3 protein. The sample consists of fewer than 200,000 distinct CDR3 sequences, approximately 20% of them appearing once. Sequenced material: whole blood, taken in connection with sensitization to the hapten diphenylcyclopropenone (DPC). The receptors originated from a woman aged 45-65 years with alopecia areata. Some clones in this sample may be carry-over from other donors' samples. CDR3s leave out the opening cysteine and the closing phenylalanine or tryptophan. The order of the fields is D gene, V gene, J gene, CDR3 protein. A D gene is named only where the DNA matches it firmly.

TRBD2,TRBV10-3,TRBJ2-3,AIRPVAGVSDTQY
TRBD1,TRBV6-5,TRBJ2-7,ASSNPGQGREQY
-,TRBV5-4,TRBJ1-1,ASSLQGPNTEAF
TRBD2,TRBV20-1,TRBJ2-3,SANIAGYTDTQY
-,TRBV18,TRBJ2-7,ASSILPGLRTYEQY
TRBD1,TRBV7-9,TRBJ1-1,ASSPHRGGNTEAF
TRBD1,TRBV6-2/TRBV6-3,TRBJ2-2,ASSYSPDRKDTGELF
-,TRBV20-1,TRBJ1-2,SARGQQYYGYT
-,TRBV29-1,TRBJ2-5,SVQEGETQY
TRBD1,TRBV7-3,TRBJ2-3,ASSRDRGRGTDTQY
TRBD1,TRBV15,TRBJ2-5,ATSRTGGVETQY